This TCR beta chain was captured in a study of CD8 T cells in ankylosing spondylitis. This clonotype was observed at least ten times. The CDR3 is made up of 15 amino acids. Germline V gene data show CDR1 as LGHDT and CDR2 as YNNKEL (reference sequence). Trimming pared 6 bases from V and 3 bases from J, leaving 17 bases between. MiXCR, run by TCRdb on the 5' RACE reads, gives a single entry per CDR3 protein. The sample records 150,000 to 200,000 distinct CDR3 sequences, about 18% being singletons. The chain recombines TRBV3-1 with TRBJ1-1, with a weak D call TRBD1 (6 bases). This TCR was recovered from a male donor under 35 with ankylosing spondylitis or in good health (not recorded which). The sequencing sample was made of blood, either unsorted or a sorted T cell fraction (not recorded which). The CDR3 reads CASRETGKRDTEAFF. The CDR3, as DNA: TGTGCCAGCAGGGAAACAGGGAAACGAGACACTGAAGCTTTCTTT.